This section outlines one TCR beta chain sequence together with its context. The antigen is not known. The sample originates from a study of Ad26.COV2.S vaccination and SARS-CoV-2 variants. Study-level background: Participants got Ad26.COV2.S intramuscularly, once or twice 56 days apart. General study findings and limits: Spike-specific TCR breadth in vaccine recipients exceeded that seen in placebo recipients.

Treatment described: 19 received Ad26.COV2.S at low or high dose, single or two shots; 5 received placebo; per-sample allocation not given. The samples date from day 63 after the first vaccine or placebo injection. Whoever gave the sample was an adult aged 18-55 years in Boston. Libraries were prepared by immunoSEQ multiplex PCR; TCRdb keeps only in-frame clonotypes and omits some of them. The table lists roughly 320,000 clones, just under 85% of them singletons. V was clipped by 4 bases and J by 2 bases; unmatched bases: 5. The length of the CDR3 is 14 residues. CDR1 SGHDT and CDR2 YYEEEE come from the germline V gene.

This clonotype was obtained from a person aged 18-65 years who received the Ad26.COV2.S COVID-19 vaccine or a placebo. The starting material was peripheral blood, obtained in a trial of Ad26.COV2.S vaccine versus placebo. The rearrangement joins TRBV5-6 to TRBJ2-7; 8 bases map to TRBD1. DNA of the CDR3: TGTGCCAGCAGCCACCGGGACAGGCCCTACGAGCAGTACTTC. It encodes CASSHRDRPYEQYF.